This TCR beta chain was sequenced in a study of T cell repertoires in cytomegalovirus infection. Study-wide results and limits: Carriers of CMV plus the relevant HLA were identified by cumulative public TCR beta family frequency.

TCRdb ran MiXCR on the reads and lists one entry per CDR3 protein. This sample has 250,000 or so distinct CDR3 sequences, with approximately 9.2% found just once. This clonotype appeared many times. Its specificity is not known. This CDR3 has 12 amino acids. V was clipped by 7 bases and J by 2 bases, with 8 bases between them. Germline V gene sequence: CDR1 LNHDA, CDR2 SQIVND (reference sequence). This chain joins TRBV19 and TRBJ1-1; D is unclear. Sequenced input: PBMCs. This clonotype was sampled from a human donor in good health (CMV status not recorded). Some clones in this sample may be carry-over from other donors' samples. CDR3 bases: TGTGCCAGTAAGTCAGTAAACACTGAAGCTTTCTTT. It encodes CASKSVNTEAFF.